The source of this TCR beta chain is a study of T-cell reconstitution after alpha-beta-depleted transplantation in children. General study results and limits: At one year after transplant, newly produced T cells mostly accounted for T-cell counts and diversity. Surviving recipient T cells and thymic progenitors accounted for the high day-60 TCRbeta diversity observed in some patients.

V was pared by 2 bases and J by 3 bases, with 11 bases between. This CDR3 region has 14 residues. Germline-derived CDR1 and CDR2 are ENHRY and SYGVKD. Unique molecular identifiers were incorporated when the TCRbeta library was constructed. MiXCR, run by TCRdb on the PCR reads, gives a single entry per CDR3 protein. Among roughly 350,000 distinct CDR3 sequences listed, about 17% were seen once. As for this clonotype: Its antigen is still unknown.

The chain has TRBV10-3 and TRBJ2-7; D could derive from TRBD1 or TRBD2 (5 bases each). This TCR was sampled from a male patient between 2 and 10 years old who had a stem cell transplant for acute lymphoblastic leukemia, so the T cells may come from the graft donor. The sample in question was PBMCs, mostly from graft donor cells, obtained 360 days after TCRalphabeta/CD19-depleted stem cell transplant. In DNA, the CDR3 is TGTGCCATCAGTGAGGGGGGTCTAAACTACGAGCAGTACTTC. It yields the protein CAISEGGLNYEQYF.